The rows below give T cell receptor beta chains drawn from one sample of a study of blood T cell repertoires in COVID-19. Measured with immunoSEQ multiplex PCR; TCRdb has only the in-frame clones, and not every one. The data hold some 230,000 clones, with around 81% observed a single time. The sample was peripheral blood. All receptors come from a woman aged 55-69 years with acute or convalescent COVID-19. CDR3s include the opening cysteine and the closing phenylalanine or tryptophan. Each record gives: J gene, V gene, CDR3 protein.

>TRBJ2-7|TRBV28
CASINRDPYEQYF
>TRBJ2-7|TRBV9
CASSVGGWGQVTYEQYF
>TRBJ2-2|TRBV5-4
CASSGQQNTGELFF
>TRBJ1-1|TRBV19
CASSSKEVRAFF
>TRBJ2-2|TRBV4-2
CASSPASGAGELFF
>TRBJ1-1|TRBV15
CATSRMKGDSTEAFF
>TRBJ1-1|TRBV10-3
CAISVAGNTEAFF
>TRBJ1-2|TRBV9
CASSDIRDGYTF
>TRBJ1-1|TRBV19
CATRKRGRDTEAFF
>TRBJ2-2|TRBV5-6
CASSLGHSNTGELFF
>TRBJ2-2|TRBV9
CASSVTGLGTGELFF
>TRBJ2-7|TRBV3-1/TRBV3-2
CASSQALSGRSSYEQYF
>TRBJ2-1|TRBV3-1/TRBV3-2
CASSQVGRASSYNEQFF
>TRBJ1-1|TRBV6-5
CASAPLTGGNTEAFF
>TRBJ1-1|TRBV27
CASSIRTNTEAFF
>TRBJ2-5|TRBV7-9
CASGVGTGPQETQYF
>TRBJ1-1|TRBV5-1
CASSEDRSTEAFF
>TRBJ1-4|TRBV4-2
CASSFELHLFF
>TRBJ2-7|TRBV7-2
CASSLGSGGIRTYEQYF
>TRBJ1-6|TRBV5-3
CARSPHPARHTYNSPLHF
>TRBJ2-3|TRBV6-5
CASSYSTGDTQYF
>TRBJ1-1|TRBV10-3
CAIIKPGQARMNTEAFF
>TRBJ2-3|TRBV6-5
CASRPPGARTDTQYF
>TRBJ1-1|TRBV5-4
CASSLDPVYTEAFF
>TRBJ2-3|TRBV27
CASSLVPRLGDVTQYF
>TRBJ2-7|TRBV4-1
CASSPLSTSSIHYEQYF
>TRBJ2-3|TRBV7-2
CASSLVGDRGLGDTQYF
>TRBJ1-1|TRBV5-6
CASSSLDRRTEAFF
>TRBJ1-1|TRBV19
CASSSNLNTEAFF